One sample yielded the 8 T cell receptor beta chains listed below, sequenced in a study of cytomegalovirus exposure and HLA in healthy donors. Primers: 60 Vbeta forward and 13 Jbeta reverse. TCRdb keeps only in-frame clones here, not all; method: immunoSEQ multiplex PCR. The data show approximately 190,000 clones, with approximately 79% seen just once and approximately 6% held by the top ten. Sequences were obtained from PBMCs. The receptors were gathered from a man aged 35-49 years in good health and CMV-seropositive.

The chain is built from TRBV5-6 and TRBJ2-1, with D tentatively TRBD1 (5 bases). The germline CDR1 and CDR2 sequences are SGHDT and YYEEEE. Trimming cost V 1 base and J 0 bases, with 17 bases left between them. There are 18 residues in the CDR3. The CDR3 coding sequence is TGTGCCAGCAGCTTGTCGTGGGGCGTTGGCCACTCCTACAATGAGCAGTTCTTC. This sequence encodes CASSLSWGVGHSYNEQFF.

In DNA form, the CDR3 reads TGTGCCAGCAGTGAAGCGTACCGGACTAGTTACTTGGATACGCAGTATTTT. It yields the protein CASSEAYRTSYLDTQYF. This sequence joins TRBV2 and TRBJ2-3, with 7 bases identical to TRBD2. With V trimmed by 0 bases and J by 6 bases, 12 bases remained unmatched. This CDR3 contains 17 residues. Germline CDR1 SNHLY, CDR2 FYNNEI.

The CDR3 bases are TGTGCCAGTAGTATAGGCAACGGTGAAAAACTGTTTTTT. Its translation: CASSIGNGEKLFF. This chain uses TRBV19 with TRBJ1-4; D remains unclear. CDR1 and CDR2 (germline): LNHDA, SQIVND (reference sequence). The V and J ends lost 1 base and 7 bases respectively, with 7 bases between them. The CDR3 contains 13 residues.

This rearrangement joins TRBV7-2 to TRBJ2-7, with TRBD2 matching over 9 bases. CDR1 is SGHTA, CDR2 FQGNSA, per germline. CDR3 length: 15 amino acids. With V trimmed by 8 bases and J by 5 bases, 13 bases remained unmatched. The CDR3: CASGLSSSGGNEQYF. The CDR3 DNA sequence: TGTGCCAGCGGACTATCCAGCAGCGGGGGGAACGAGCAGTACTTC.

DNA of the CDR3: TGTGCCAGCAGCCCCTCGGGGGGGGCGGACGGGGAGCTGTTTTTT. As protein: CASSPSGGADGELFF. The V call is TRBV7-3, the J call TRBJ2-2; 8 bases fit TRBD2. Germline CDR1 is SGHTA and CDR2 is FQGTGA. The CDR3 extends over 15 amino acids. V shed 5 bases, J shed 7 bases, and the junction held 9 bases outside the gene matches.

The V gene is TRBV7-5, the J gene TRBJ1-2; TRBD1, the table's D call, was not compared with the DNA. TRBV7-5 is a known pseudogene. The CDR3 length is 15 residues. CDR3 loop: CARSAPGPANYGYTF. In DNA, the CDR3 is TGTGCCAGAAGCGCGCCAGGGCCAGCTAACTATGGCTACACCTTC.

The rearrangement links TRBV4-3 to TRBJ1-2; 8 bases agree with TRBD1. This CDR3 is 18 amino acids long. Trimming removed 4 bases from V and 0 bases from J; junction bases left unmatched: 13. The germline V gene has CDR1 LGHNA and CDR2 YSLEER. The CDR3 sequence is CASSRPGQGKSPNYGYTF. In DNA, the CDR3 is TGCGCCAGCAGCCGACCCGGACAGGGTAAGTCTCCTAACTATGGCTACACCTTC.

This chain connects TRBV18 to TRBJ2-2; the match to TRBD1 covers 8 bases. CDR3 length: 19 amino acids. The V gene end was trimmed by 4 bases and the J gene end by 1 base; junction bases not matched to a gene: 14. The germline CDR1 and CDR2 sequences are KGHSH and LQKENI. CDR3 nucleotides: TGTGCCAGCTCACGCCGGGACAGGAGGGGTTTCGGGAACACCGGGGAGCTGTTTTTT. Protein sequence: CASSRRDRRGFGNTGELFF.